These 22 T cell receptor beta chains originate from one sample sequenced in a study of a mutant IDH1 vaccine in newly diagnosed glioma. Time point in this sample: baseline, week 1 (first vaccination visit). Noted treatment: pre-vaccination baseline after standard-of-care therapy. The data were produced by immunoSEQ multiplex PCR, yet TCRdb's version contains in-frame clones alone and is incomplete. The data contain about 38,000 clones, 78% of them seen just once; the ten biggest clones take up approximately 9.9%. The sample here was PBMCs, taken from a glioma patient treated with radiotherapy, temozolomide or both. These receptors were taken from a man in his forties or fifties with glioma. Some clones in this sample may be carry-over from other donors' samples.

This clone has just a few counts. This chain uses TRBV5-1 with TRBJ2-6; the match to TRBD1 covers 8 bases. Germline CDR1 is SGHRS and CDR2 is YFSETQ. This CDR3 has 16 residues. With V trimmed by 4 bases and J by 1 base, 4 bases remained unmatched. This CDR3 reads CASSVRTGSGANVLTF. CDR3 in DNA: TGCGCCAGCAGCGTGAGGACAGGGTCTGGGGCCAACGTCCTGACTTTC.

The rearrangement links TRBV2 to TRBJ2-3, with 7 bases that match TRBD2. V shed 3 bases and J 2 bases; nucleotides not matched to a gene: 8. Germline V gene sequence: CDR1 SNHLY, CDR2 FYNNEI. This CDR3 is 16 amino acids long. The CDR3 sequence is CASSDVSSGYTDTQYF. CDR3 nucleotides: TGTGCCAGCAGTGACGTCTCTAGCGGCTACACAGATACGCAGTATTTT. Full variable domain (rest looked up from reference TRBV2 and TRBJ2-3): EPEVTQTPSHQVTQMGQEVILRCVPISNHLYFYWYRQILGQKVEFLVSFYNNEISEKSEIFDDQFSVERPDGSNFTLKIRSTKLEDSAMYFCASSDVSSGYTDTQYFGPGTRLTVL.

In nucleotides, the CDR3 is TGTGCCAGCAGCTTGATGGGTGGTACCGGGGAGCTGTTTTTT. Amino acids: CASSLMGGTGELFF. The chain uses TRBV5-6 and TRBJ2-2; no definite D call. The CDR3 extends over 14 amino acids. Germline V CDR1 and CDR2: SGHDT, YYEEEE. V shed 1 base and J shed 5 bases, with 9 bases lying between them.

This clone showed up just a few times. The V and J genes are TRBV27 and TRBJ1-1, with TRBD1 matching 8 bases. There are 14 residues in the CDR3. Trimming removed 2 bases from V and 4 bases from J; junction bases left unmatched: 3. Germline CDR1 and CDR2: MNHEY and SMNVEV (reference sequence). CDR3 nucleotide sequence: TGTGCCAGCAGTTTAAGACAGGGGTCCACTGAAGCTTTCTTT. This sequence encodes CASSLRQGSTEAFF.

The chain combines TRBV6-1 with TRBJ2-1, with D perhaps being TRBD1 or TRBD2 (6 bases each). The CDR3 spans 14 residues. CDR1 is MNHNS and CDR2 is SASEGT in the germline V gene. Trimming cost V 2 bases and J 6 bases, with 11 bases left between them. In DNA, the CDR3 is TGTGCCAGCAGTGAACTTTGGGGGGCCAATGAGCAGTTCTTC. Its translation: CASSELWGANEQFF.

The chain recombines TRBV7-9 with TRBJ1-1, with no clear D. This CDR3 has 12 residues. V was trimmed by 2 bases and J by 3 bases, leaving 4 bases between them. Germline CDR1 reads SEHNR; CDR2 reads FQNEAQ (reference sequence). The CDR3 spells CASSLLDTEAFF. The CDR3 bases are TGTGCCAGCAGCTTATTGGACACTGAAGCTTTCTTT.

The chain joins TRBV6-5 to TRBJ2-2, with a weak D call TRBD1 (5 bases). Germline V gives CDR1 MNHEY, CDR2 SVGAGI. V was trimmed by 2 bases and J by 5 bases, leaving 12 bases between them. The CDR3 consists of 15 residues. The CDR3 region has the DNA TGTGCCAGCAGTTACGATGGGGCTAGTACCGGGGAGCTGTTTTTT. Translation gives CASSYDGASTGELFF.

This chain connects TRBV5-1 to TRBJ2-3; perhaps TRBD2 as D (6 bases). Germline values: CDR1 SGHRS, CDR2 YFSETQ. The CDR3 extends over 14 amino acids. V was shortened by 5 bases and J by 2 bases, with 12 bases between the two germline ends. The CDR3 sequence: CASRPGLYTDTQYF. CDR3 bases: TGCGCCAGCAGACCGGGACTTTACACAGATACGCAGTATTTT.

The J gene is TRBJ1-1, the V gene TRBV19; D is ambiguous. Germline CDR1 LNHDA, CDR2 SQIVND (reference sequence). Between the trimmed V and J ends, which lost 3 bases and 4 bases, there was a span of 15 bases. The CDR3 has 15 amino acids. The CDR3 reads CASSMTWLPGTEAFF. The DNA of the CDR3 is TGTGCCAGTAGTATGACCTGGCTCCCGGGCACTGAAGCTTTCTTT. The full variable domain, completed using reference TRBV19 and TRBJ1-1, is DGGITQSPKYLFRKEGQNVTLSCEQNLNHDAMYWYRQDPGQGLRLIYYSQIVNDFQKGDIAEGYSVSREKKESFPLTVTSAQKNPTAFYLCASSMTWLPGTEAFFGQGTRLTVV.

This clone was picked up one time. The CDR3 loop is CASSSLQGSSYNEQFF. The DNA for the CDR3 is TGTGCCAGCAGCTCGTTACAGGGTAGCTCCTACAATGAGCAGTTCTTC. The V call is TRBV5-5, the J call TRBJ2-1; D possibly corresponds to TRBD1 (6 bases). CDR1 and CDR2 (germline): SGHKS, YYEKEE (reference sequence). The CDR3 runs 16 residues. V gave up 3 bases and J gave up 0 bases, with 13 bases separating them.

The chain employs TRBV2 and TRBJ1-5, with TRBD1 matching 8 bases. The CDR3 spans 15 residues. Germline V lookup: CDR1 SNHLY, CDR2 FYNNEI. Trimming at V came to 8 bases and at J to 4 bases, leaving 10 bases not matched to a gene. CDR3 residues: CASARIGQGNQPQHF. The CDR3 region has the DNA TGTGCCAGCGCCCGAATAGGACAGGGAAATCAGCCCCAGCATTTT.

The J gene is TRBJ2-1, the V gene TRBV5-4; no reliable D call. The germline V and J ends were trimmed by 0 bases and 3 bases, with 10 bases remaining between them. The germline V gene has CDR1 SGHNT and CDR2 YYREEE (reference sequence). The CDR3 sequence is 15 residues long. CDR3: CASSLEGPLYNEQFF. In DNA form, the CDR3 reads TGTGCCAGCAGCTTGGAAGGGCCGCTCTACAATGAGCAGTTCTTC.

This clone was observed a single time. V usage is TRBV18 and J usage is TRBJ1-2; D call uncertain. Germline V gene data show CDR1 as KGHSH and CDR2 as LQKENI. Deletions cut 3 bases from V and 2 bases from J, with 7 bases between. The CDR3 length is 13 residues. As DNA, the CDR3 is TGTGCCAGCTCACCGGAACCCAACTATGGCTACACCTTC. Translated: CASSPEPNYGYTF.

The chain joins TRBV5-5 to TRBJ2-3, with D tentatively TRBD1 (6 bases). Germline assignment: CDR1 SGHKS and CDR2 YYEKEE (reference sequence). The length of the CDR3 is 13 residues. Deletions cut 4 bases from V and 5 bases from J, with 11 bases between. The chain's CDR3 is CASSPSGEDTQYF. CDR3 sequence (DNA): TGTGCCAGCAGCCCCTCAGGGGAAGATACGCAGTATTTT.

The V gene is TRBV11-2, the J gene TRBJ2-3, with TRBD1 identical over 8 bases. The CDR3 runs to 16 residues. The trim removed 3 bases at V and 3 bases at J, leaving 8 bases unmatched. Germline V gene sequence: CDR1 SGHAT, CDR2 FQNNGV. The CDR3 region has the DNA TGTGCCAGCAGCTTCGGGCAGGGGGCTTGGACAGATACGCAGTATTTT. Protein sequence: CASSFGQGAWTDTQYF.

V is TRBV6-6 and J is TRBJ2-1, with TRBD2 matching 7 bases. There are 15 residues in the CDR3. CDR1 and CDR2 (germline): MNHNY, SVGAGI (reference sequence). J was trimmed by 4 bases and V by 2 bases; bases with no gene match: 5. CDR3 nucleotides: TGTGCCAGCAGTTACCTAGCGGTAGGTTACAATGAGCAGTTCTTC. Translation gives CASSYLAVGYNEQFF.

V gene TRBV29-1 combines with J gene TRBJ2-3; 8 positions agree with TRBD2. Trimming took 0 bases from V and 1 from J; bases not matched to a gene: 6. The CDR3 totals 16 residues. Germline lookup yields CDR1 SQVTM and CDR2 ANQGSEA. The CDR3 loop reads CSVEDSPLAGTDTQYF. CDR3 DNA: TGCAGCGTTGAAGATAGTCCACTAGCGGGCACAGATACGCAGTATTTT.

The V gene is TRBV2, the J gene TRBJ1-1; D is undetermined. The CDR3 is 13 residues long. The V gene lost 5 bases and the J gene lost 5 bases, with 12 bases spanning the gap. Per the germline V gene, CDR1 is SNHLY and CDR2 is FYNNEI. The CDR3 sequence is CASSSTVGTEAFF. The DNA of the CDR3 is TGTGCCAGCAGTTCGACCGTGGGAACTGAAGCTTTCTTT.

The sample holds a few counts of this clone. The chain recombines TRBV5-1 with TRBJ2-2; D unclear. Deletions cut 4 bases from V and 4 bases from J, with 14 bases between. Germline V gene data show CDR1 as SGHRS and CDR2 as YFSETQ. This CDR3 has 15 amino acids. The CDR3 DNA sequence: TGCGCCAGCAGCAGCCAGACTGGGTTCACCGGGGAGCTGTTTTTT. Residues: CASSSQTGFTGELFF.

The chain links TRBV18 to TRBJ1-1, with D possibly matching TRBD1 (6 bases). V lost 2 bases, J lost 5 bases, and 21 bases lay in between. Germline values: CDR1 KGHSH, CDR2 LQKENI. This CDR3 comprises 17 residues. CDR3 nucleotide sequence: TGTGCCAGCTCACCATTACTCTTATCGGGGGCGGGTACTGAAGCTTTCTTT. Encoded protein: CASSPLLLSGAGTEAFF.

The sample holds a few counts of this clone. The gene calls are TRBV21-1 and TRBJ2-7; the D segment call TRBD1 is taken from the table without a DNA check. TRBV21-1 is classified as a pseudogene. The CDR3 runs to 16 residues. The DNA for the CDR3 is TGTGCCAGCACCAATGACCTGCGGGACAGTGCCTACGAGCAGTACTTC. The encoded protein is CASTNDLRDSAYEQYF.

The V and J genes are TRBV6-1 and TRBJ2-1; 9 nucleotides match TRBD2. J gave up 3 bases and V 1 base, and 4 bases lay outside the gene matches. The CDR3 covers 16 residues. Germline CDR1 reads MNHNS; CDR2 reads SASEGT. The CDR3 loop reads CASSEEGRGGYNEQFF. CDR3 nucleotides: TGTGCCAGCAGTGAAGAGGGGCGGGGGGGCTACAATGAGCAGTTCTTC.